One TCR beta chain is described in this entry. Treatment: oral pan-JAK inhibitor, 5-10 mg twice daily. PBMCs, the starting material, were the source of sorted CD4+ and CD8+ T cells. The data stem from a study of CD8+ T cells in alopecia areata. On the study more broadly: The protocol delivered tofacitinib for 6 to 18 months, then withdrew it for 6 months.

Once RNA had been extracted, it was reverse transcribed into cDNA to act as the sequencing template. Using immunoSEQ multiplex PCR, the repertoire was profiled, and TCRdb retains in-frame clones only, with some absent. Among hundreds of thousands of clones, approximately 67% were seen once, and the ten largest hold 0.95% to 1.5%. CDR1 is SGHRS and CDR2 is YFSETQ in the germline V gene. V lost 4 bases and J 5 bases, leaving 16 bases between the germline ends. This CDR3 has 14 residues. This sequence was found in a human donor with alopecia areata. The chain couples TRBV5-1 to TRBJ2-7; D call uncertain. Here the sequenced sample was CD4+ T cells sorted from blood, taken at approximately week 45, from a patient treated with tofacitinib. DNA of the CDR3: TGCGCCAGCAGCCAGAATCGAATAAAACACGAGCAGTACTTC. Encoded protein: CASSQNRIKHEQYF.